This TCR beta chain was found in a study of low-dose radiotherapy and immunotherapy resistance in tumors. This clonotype was observed many times. Time point given: before trial treatment. Ipilimumab, nivolumab, aspirin, low-dose cyclophosphamide and low-dose radiotherapy were administered to donors. cDNA synthesis used a TRAV/TRBV-specific primer set for both chains. The authors ran about 21 PCR cycles to amplify TCRs with a constant-region primer and V-primer adapter. From the reads, TCRdb called clonotypes with MiXCR, one entry per CDR3 protein. The repertoire holds around 79,000 distinct CDR3 sequences, with under 20% as singletons. The receptor's source is a male donor with prostate cancer. Sequencing was performed on PBMCs, taken before treatment.

Here the CDR3 reads CASSYERYFPNEQFF. The CDR3 bases are TGTGCCAGCAGTTACGAAAGGTACTTCCCCAATGAGCAGTTCTTC. The chain is built from TRBV6-2 or TRBV6-3 and TRBJ2-1, with no clear D. V shed 2 bases and J shed 6 bases, with 14 bases lying between them. Germline CDR1 MNHEY, CDR2 SVGEGT. This CDR3 has 15 amino acids.